Following are 30 T cell receptor beta chains from one sample sequenced in a study of metastatic and nonmetastatic thyroid tumors. The entire patient cohort was treatment-naive prior to thyroid surgery. TCRdb re-clonotyped the PCR reads via MiXCR. The data contain about 14,000 clones, 12% of them seen just once; the ten biggest clones take up 14% to 15%. The material sequenced was blood. All receptors derive from a female donor with papillary thyroid cancer or a benign thyroid nodule (not recorded which). Some clones in this sample may be carry-over from other donors' samples.

This clone was picked up many times. CDR3 loop: CASRDTNYGYTF. As DNA, the CDR3 is TGTGCCAGCAGAGATACTAACTATGGCTACACCTTC. The rearrangement joins TRBV3-1 to TRBJ1-2; D gene ambiguous. V lost 6 bases and J lost 0, with 5 bases in between. CDR3 size: 12 residues. CDR1 is LGHDT and CDR2 is YNNKEL in the germline V gene (reference sequence).

Only a few counts were recorded for this clone. The rearrangement links TRBV27 to TRBJ2-3, with D possibly matching TRBD2 (5 bases). V was cut by 7 bases and J by 5 bases, with 22 bases left in between. The CDR3 length is 16 residues. Germline V CDR1 and CDR2: MNHEY, SMNVEV (reference sequence). Here the CDR3 reads CASNPTAGEFEDTQYF. The CDR3 region has the DNA TGTGCCAGCAACCCAACGGCCGGGGAGTTCGAAGATACGCAGTATTTT.

In its sample, this clone is medium-sized. This chain joins TRBV6-1 and TRBJ2-1; D may be TRBD2 (6 bases). V was trimmed by 7 bases and J by 3 bases, leaving 13 bases between them. Per germline, CDR1 MNHNS and CDR2 SASEGT. The CDR3 spans 14 residues. Written as DNA, the CDR3 is TGTGCCAGCAAGAGCGGGTTTGTCTACAATGAGCAGTTCTTC. Translation gives CASKSGFVYNEQFF.

V is TRBV6-1 and J is TRBJ2-7; the match to TRBD2 covers 9 bases. Trimming at V came to 0 bases and at J to 0 bases, leaving 0 bases not matched to a gene. CDR3 size: 15 residues. The V gene's germline CDR1 is MNHNS and CDR2 SASEGT. CDR3 nucleotide sequence: TGTGCCAGCAGTGAAGCTAGCGGGAGCTCCTACGAGCAGTACTTC. It codes for CASSEASGSSYEQYF.

There are many counts of this clone. The chain recombines TRBV9 with TRBJ2-7; 7 bases map to TRBD1. The CDR3 loop spans 16 amino acids. Germline CDR1 is SGDLS and CDR2 is YYNGEE. V lost 3 bases, J lost 0 bases, and 9 bases stayed unmatched. The CDR3 sequence is CASSETDRASSYEQYF. DNA for the CDR3: TGTGCCAGCAGCGAAACCGACAGGGCGAGCTCCTACGAGCAGTACTTC.

The table lists this clone with many counts. CDR3 loop: CASSFGLATSTDTQYF. The CDR3 DNA follows: TGTGCCAGCAGCTTTGGACTAGCGACTAGCACAGATACGCAGTATTTT. V usage is TRBV7-8 and J usage is TRBJ2-3; 9 bases are a match to TRBD2. J gave up 0 bases and V 3 bases, and 4 bases lay outside the gene matches. The CDR3 length is 16 residues. Germline V gene data show CDR1 as SGHVS and CDR2 as FQNEAQ.

This clone showed up just a few times. The chain recombines TRBV10-1 with TRBJ1-6; 7 nucleotides align to TRBD1. CDR3 length equals 14 residues. V lost 3 bases, J lost 10 bases, and 6 bases stayed unmatched. From germline, CDR1 is WNHNN and CDR2 SYGVQD (reference sequence). CDR3 region: CASSDNGQDSPLHF. The CDR3 nucleotides read TGCGCCAGCAGTGATAACGGACAGGACTCACCCCTCCACTTT.

This clone is categorized as medium-sized (0.01 to 0.1%). The V and J genes are TRBV28 and TRBJ2-7, with D possibly being TRBD2 (5 bases). The CDR3 runs 14 residues. CDR1 MDHEN and CDR2 SYDVKM come from the germline V gene. The V and J ends lost 3 bases and 2 bases respectively, with 11 bases between them. The CDR3 DNA follows: TGTGCCAGCAGTTTGACCGGGAAAACCTACGAGCAGTACTTC. Translation: CASSLTGKTYEQYF.

This clone was detected ten times or more. The V gene is TRBV7-9, the J gene TRBJ1-4, with D possibly TRBD1 on 5 matching bases. The CDR3 is 15 amino acids. CDR1 and CDR2 (germline): SEHNR, FQNEAQ (reference sequence). V lost 1 base and J 3 bases, leaving 9 bases between the germline ends. The CDR3 bases are TGTGCCAGCAGCTTAGGGGGGTTTGCTAATGAAAAACTGTTTTTT. Its translation is CASSLGGFANEKLFF.

The chain combines TRBV30 with TRBJ2-7; 11 bases match TRBD2. V dropped 2 bases and J dropped 9; count of bases not matched to a gene: 6. Germline loops: CDR1 GTSNPN, CDR2 SVGIG (reference sequence). The CDR3 has 13 amino acids. CDR3 region: CAWSPSGGIVQYF. The CDR3 DNA reads TGTGCCTGGAGTCCTAGCGGGGGGATTGTGCAGTACTTC.

This clone was counted ten times or more. The CDR3 is CSATTWGAPGNSPLHF. CDR3 DNA: TGCAGTGCTACAACTTGGGGGGCGCCTGGGAATTCACCCCTCCACTTT. The rearrangement joins TRBV20-1 to TRBJ1-6; possible D gene TRBD1, 6 bases. Per germline, CDR1 DFQATT and CDR2 SNEGSKA (reference sequence). V gave up 4 bases and J gave up 7 bases, with 20 bases separating them. This CDR3 contains 16 residues.

This chain connects TRBV6-1 to TRBJ2-7; weak D call: TRBD2 (5 bases). This CDR3 contains 15 residues. V dropped 4 bases and J dropped 5 bases, with 18 bases sitting between them. The V gene's germline CDR1 is MNHNS and CDR2 SASEGT. The CDR3 loop reads CASSAPPGWWDEQYF. CDR3 nucleotides: TGTGCCAGCAGTGCACCCCCGGGGTGGTGGGACGAGCAGTACTTC.

This clone was seen at least ten times. V usage is TRBV5-1 and J usage is TRBJ2-7, with TRBD2 matching over 16 bases. The trim removed 3 bases at V and 3 bases at J, leaving 12 bases unmatched. In germline, CDR1 is SGHRS, CDR2 YFSETQ. This CDR3 is built from 19 residues. The CDR3 region is CASSSGLAGGPSLIYEQYF. CDR3 nucleotide sequence: TGCGCCAGCAGCTCGGGACTAGCGGGAGGGCCGTCCTTGATCTACGAGCAGTACTTC.

In its sample, this clone was seen many times. The chain uses TRBV18 and TRBJ1-5; the match to TRBD1 covers 7 bases. The germline gives CDR1 KGHSH, CDR2 LQKENI. This CDR3 region has 14 residues. V was clipped by 2 bases and J by 6 bases; unmatched bases: 4. The chain's CDR3 is CASSPETGIQPQHF. Here the CDR3 DNA reads TGTGCCAGCTCACCAGAGACAGGGATTCAGCCCCAGCATTTT. Using reference TRBV18 and TRBJ1-5 for the parts outside the CDR3, the full variable domain is NAGVMQNPRHLVRRRGQEARLRCSPMKGHSHVYWYRQLPEEGLKFMVYLQKENIIDESGMPKERFSAEFPKEGPSILRIQQVVRGDSAAYFCASSPETGIQPQHFGDGTRLSIL.

The chain joins TRBV6-6 to TRBJ1-3; D not resolved. The germline V and J ends were trimmed by 2 bases and 0 bases, with 8 bases remaining between them. Per germline, CDR1 MNHNY and CDR2 SVGAGI (reference sequence). There are 15 residues in the CDR3. The CDR3 region is CASSYKPRSGNTIYF. CDR3 nucleotides: TGTGCCAGCAGTTACAAGCCCCGCTCTGGAAACACCATATATTTT.

By sample fraction, this clone is medium-sized. The DNA for the CDR3 is TGTGCCAGCAGCCGGAACACTGAAGCTTTCTTT. Protein sequence: CASSRNTEAFF. This chain joins TRBV12-3 or TRBV12-4 and TRBJ1-1; D gene unclear. The CDR3 spans 11 residues. Trimming shortened V by 6 bases and J by 1 base, and 3 bases separated the two germline ends.

V and J are TRBV7-9 and TRBJ2-5; 11 positions match TRBD2. V was clipped by 5 bases and J by 3 bases; unmatched bases: 8. Per the germline V gene, CDR1 is SEHNR and CDR2 is FQNEAQ (reference sequence). The CDR3 consists of 16 residues. The DNA for the CDR3 is TGTGCCAGCAGCACCTCGGGACTAGCGGACGAAGAGACCCAGTACTTC. This translates into CASSTSGLADEETQYF.

This clone is termed medium-sized. This chain connects TRBV12-3 or TRBV12-4 to TRBJ2-3; D ambiguous. The CDR3 has 11 residues. Trimming left V 2 bases short and J 5 bases short, with 2 bases between. CDR3 residues: CASSLLDTQYF. The CDR3 region has the DNA TGTGCCAGCAGTTTATTAGATACGCAGTATTTT.

Comments on this clone: A read error may account for a junction end that differs from germline. The V gene is TRBV7-2, the J gene TRBJ2-1, with D perhaps assigned TRBD1 or TRBD2 (6 bases each). The length of the CDR3 is 13 residues. Looked up from germline, CDR1 is SGHTA and CDR2 is FQGNSA. For the CDR3, the DNA is TGTGCCTGCAGCCGTTTTCGGGGGCATGAGAAGTTCTTC. This gives the protein CACSRFRGHEKFF.

The chain is built from TRBV7-8 and TRBJ1-1; D gene unclear. The germline gives CDR1 SGHVS, CDR2 FQNEAQ. The CDR3 is 16 amino acids. Trimming removed 7 bases from V and 3 bases from J, with 21 bases in between. The CDR3 bases are TGTGCCAGCAACACCTTCATTGGGCGCTTAGACACTGAAGCTTTCTTT. As protein: CASNTFIGRLDTEAFF.

This clone was counted between two and nine times. The chain couples TRBV6-1 to TRBJ2-3; tentatively, D is TRBD2 (7 bases). The V end was cut by 1 base, the J end by 3 bases, with 17 bases between. In germline, CDR1 is MNHNS, CDR2 SASEGT. This CDR3 is 17 amino acids long. The CDR3, as DNA: TGTGCCAGCAGTGAAGAGGGGGGAGCGGGGCCGACAGATACGCAGTATTTT. This codes for CASSEEGGAGPTDTQYF.

In its sample, this clone was seen many times. Sequence at one end of the junction differs from germline and may be a read error. The chain couples TRBV7-7 to TRBJ1-2, with D hard to call. The CDR3 totals 12 residues. Germline CDR1 is SSHAT and CDR2 is FNYEAQ (reference sequence). The CDR3 nucleotides read TGTGCTAGCAGCGCAGAACCCGACGGCTACACCTTC. Translated, it gives CASSAEPDGYTF.

This clone was counted a few times. CDR3 loop: CASSYGRGTDTQYF. CDR3 in DNA: TGTGCCAGCAGTTACGGGAGGGGCACAGATACGCAGTATTTT. The rearrangement joins TRBV6-2 or TRBV6-3 to TRBJ2-3; TRBD2 aligns across 7 bases. The trim removed 2 bases at V and 1 base at J, leaving 0 bases unmatched. The CDR3 covers 14 residues. Per germline, CDR1 MNHEY and CDR2 SVGEGT.

This clone appeared many times. The chain joins TRBV20-1 to TRBJ2-7, with D hard to call. V was clipped by 0 bases and J by 4 bases, with 10 bases between them. Germline CDR1 is DFQATT and CDR2 is SNEGSKA (reference sequence). The CDR3 length is 13 residues. The CDR3 protein is CSARDVVKYEQYF. CDR3 sequence (DNA): TGCAGTGCTAGAGACGTGGTAAAGTACGAGCAGTACTTC.

This clone was seen at least ten times. This sequence joins TRBV19 and TRBJ1-1, with D possibly being TRBD1 (6 bases). The V gene's germline CDR1 is LNHDA and CDR2 SQIVND (reference sequence). The CDR3 totals 11 residues. Trimming cost V 3 bases and J 9 bases, with 8 bases left between them. The chain's CDR3 is CASSMDRQAFF. CDR3 sequence (DNA): TGTGCCAGTAGTATGGACAGACAAGCTTTCTTT. The whole variable domain, remainder taken from reference TRBV19 and TRBJ1-1, is DGGITQSPKYLFRKEGQNVTLSCEQNLNHDAMYWYRQDPGQGLRLIYYSQIVNDFQKGDIAEGYSVSREKKESFPLTVTSAQKNPTAFYLCASSMDRQAFFGQGTRLTVV.

Ten or more counts support this clone. The chain couples TRBV25-1 to TRBJ1-1; 7 bases align to TRBD1. CDR3 length: 14 amino acids. Germline CDR1 reads MGHDK; CDR2 reads SYGVNS. The junction had 8 bases not matched to a gene; V was cut back by 3 bases and J by 7 bases. In DNA form, the CDR3 reads TGTGCCAGCAGTGAGTCAGGGGGTGCAAATGAAGCTTTCTTT. Translating gives CASSESGGANEAFF.

In its sample, this clone was seen a few times. The rearrangement uses TRBV27 and TRBJ2-7; no definite D call. Looked up from germline, CDR1 is MNHEY and CDR2 is SMNVEV (reference sequence). V shed 2 bases and J shed 0 bases, with 11 bases lying between them. The CDR3 extends over 15 amino acids. CDR3 in amino acids: CASSLTPRSSYEQYF. DNA for the CDR3: TGTGCCAGCAGTTTAACGCCCAGGAGCTCCTACGAGCAGTACTTC.

This clone was counted at least ten times. This sequence joins TRBV11-2 and TRBJ2-7, with D unresolved. Germline loops: CDR1 SGHAT, CDR2 FQNNGV. There are 14 residues in the CDR3. The germline V and J ends were trimmed by 2 bases and 1 base, with 9 bases remaining between them. The CDR3 here is CASSLTPQSYEQYF. For the CDR3, the DNA is TGTGCCAGCAGCTTAACTCCTCAATCCTACGAGCAGTACTTC. Using reference TRBV11-2 and TRBJ2-7 for the parts outside the CDR3, the full variable domain is EAGVAQSPRYKIIEKRQSVAFWCNPISGHATLYWYQQILGQGPKLLIQFQNNGVVDDSQLPKDRFSAERLKGVDSTLKIQPAKLEDSAVYLCASSLTPQSYEQYFGPGTRLTVT.

This clone has at least ten counts. This may arise from a read error, as a much more abundant clone is one base away. In nucleotides, the CDR3 is TGTGCCATCGGAAGGGACGAGAACTATGGCTACACCTTC. This codes for CAIGRDENYGYTF. The chain uses TRBV10-3 and TRBJ1-2, with a weak D call TRBD1 (5 bases). The germline V gene has CDR1 ENHRY and CDR2 SYGVKD. V lost 8 bases, J lost 2 bases, and 12 bases lay in between. The length of the CDR3 is 13 residues.

This clone counts as medium-sized. V gene TRBV5-1 combines with J gene TRBJ2-3; D is perhaps TRBD2 (7 bases). Germline CDR1 reads SGHRS; CDR2 reads YFSETQ. This CDR3 contains 17 residues. Trimming shortened V by 3 bases and J by 3 bases, and 20 bases separated the two germline ends. The CDR3 DNA sequence: TGCGCCAGCAGCTCCGGACTAGGGGGGCGGTTGACAGATACGCAGTATTTT. Protein product: CASSSGLGGRLTDTQYF.